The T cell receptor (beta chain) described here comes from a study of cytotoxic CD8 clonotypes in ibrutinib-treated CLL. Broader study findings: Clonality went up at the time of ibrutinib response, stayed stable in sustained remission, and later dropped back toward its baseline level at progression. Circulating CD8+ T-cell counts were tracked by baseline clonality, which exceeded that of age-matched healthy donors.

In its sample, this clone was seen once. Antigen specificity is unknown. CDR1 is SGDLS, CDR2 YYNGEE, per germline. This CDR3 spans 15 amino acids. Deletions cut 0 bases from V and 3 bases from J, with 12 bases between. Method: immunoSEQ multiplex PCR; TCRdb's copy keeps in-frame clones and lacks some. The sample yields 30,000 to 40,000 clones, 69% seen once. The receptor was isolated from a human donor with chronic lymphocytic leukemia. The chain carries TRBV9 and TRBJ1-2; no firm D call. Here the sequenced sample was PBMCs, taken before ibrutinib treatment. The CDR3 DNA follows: TGTGCCAGCAGCGTAGAAGTGTCTTGGGACTATGGCTACACCTTC. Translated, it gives CASSVEVSWDYGYTF. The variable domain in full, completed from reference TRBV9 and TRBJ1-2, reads DSGVTQTPKHLITATGQRVTLRCSPRSGDLSVYWYQQSLDQGLQFLIQYYNGEERAKGNILERFSAQQFPDLHSELNLSSLELGDSALYFCASSVEVSWDYGYTFGSGTRLTVV.